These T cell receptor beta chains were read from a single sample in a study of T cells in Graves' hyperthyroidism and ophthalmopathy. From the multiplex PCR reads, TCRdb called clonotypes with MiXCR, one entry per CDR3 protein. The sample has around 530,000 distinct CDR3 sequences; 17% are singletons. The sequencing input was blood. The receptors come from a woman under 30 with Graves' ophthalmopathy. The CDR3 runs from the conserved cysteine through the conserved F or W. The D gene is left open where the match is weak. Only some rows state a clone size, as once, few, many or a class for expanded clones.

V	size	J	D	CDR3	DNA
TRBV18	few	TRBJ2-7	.	CASSPLVDNSYEQYF	TGTGCCAGCTCACCGCTGGTAGACAACTCCTACGAGCAGTACTTC
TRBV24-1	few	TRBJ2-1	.	CATSDHREIGYNEQFF	TGTGCCACCAGTGATCACCGGGAGATCGGCTACAATGAGCAGTTCTTC
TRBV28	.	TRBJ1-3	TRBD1	CASSSGTGVGNTIYF	TGTGCCAGCAGTTCCGGGACAGGGGTCGGAAACACCATATATTTT
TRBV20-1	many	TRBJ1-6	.	CSASKGPGSPLHF	TGCAGTGCTAGTAAAGGGCCTGGATCACCCCTCCACTTT
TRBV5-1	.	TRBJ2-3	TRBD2	CASSLPAGVTIADTQYF	TGCGCCAGCAGCTTGCCAGCGGGAGTAACGATCGCAGATACGCAGTATTTT
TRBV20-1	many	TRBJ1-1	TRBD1	CSAHRGFSTEAFF	TGCAGTGCTCACAGGGGGTTCAGCACTGAAGCTTTCTTT
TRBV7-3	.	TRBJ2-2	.	CASSHVQGGNTGELFF	TGTGCCAGCAGCCATGTTCAGGGGGGCAACACCGGGGAGCTGTTTTTT
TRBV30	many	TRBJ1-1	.	CAWSVGAGNMNTEAFF	TGTGCCTGGAGTGTAGGGGCAGGTAACATGAACACTGAAGCTTTCTTT
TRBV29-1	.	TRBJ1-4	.	CSVDEGGQREKLFF	TGCAGCGTCGACGAAGGGGGGCAGAGGGAAAAACTGTTTTTT
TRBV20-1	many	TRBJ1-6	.	CSARGGGEAGSPLHF	TGCAGTGCTAGAGGCGGAGGGGAGGCAGGTTCACCCCTCCACTTT
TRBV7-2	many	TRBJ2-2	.	CASSSGRGYTGELFF	TGTGCCAGCAGCTCGGGCCGGGGCTACACCGGGGAGCTGTTTTTT
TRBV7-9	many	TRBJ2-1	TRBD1	CASSKRDSPYNEQFF	TGTGCCAGCAGCAAAAGGGACAGTCCTTACAATGAGCAGTTCTTC
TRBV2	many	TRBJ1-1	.	CASRDNQGPMNTEAFF	TGTGCCAGCAGGGACAATCAGGGACCTATGAACACTGAAGCTTTCTTT
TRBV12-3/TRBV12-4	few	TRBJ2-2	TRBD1	CASNTGDTGELFF	TGTGCCAGCAATACAGGGGATACCGGGGAGCTGTTTTTT
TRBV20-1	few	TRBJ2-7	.	CSAPEAGEQYF	TGCAGTGCCCCAGAGGCGGGCGAGCAGTACTTC
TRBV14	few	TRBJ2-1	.	CASSQLAYNEQFF	TGTGCCAGCAGCCAATTGGCTTACAATGAGCAGTTCTTC
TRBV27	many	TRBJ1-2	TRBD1	CASSLLGQGSYGYTF	TGTGCCAGCAGCCTCTTGGGACAGGGGTCCTATGGCTACACCTTC
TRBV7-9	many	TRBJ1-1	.	CASSLTTALNTEAFF	TGTGCCAGCAGCTTAACAACAGCCCTTAACACTGAAGCTTTCTTT
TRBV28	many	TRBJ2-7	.	CASSLGYSEQYF	TGTGCCAGCAGTTTGGGATACAGCGAGCAGTACTTC
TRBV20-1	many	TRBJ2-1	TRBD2	CSAGTGTIYNEQFF	TGCAGTGCTGGGACCGGGACTATCTACAATGAGCAGTTCTTC
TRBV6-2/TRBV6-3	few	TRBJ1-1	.	CASSERAHGSAPEAFF	TGTGCCAGCAGCGAAAGGGCACATGGGTCGGCGCCTGAAGCTTTCTTT
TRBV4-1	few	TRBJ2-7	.	CASSPLGGTSSYEQYF	TGCGCCAGCAGCCCCCTCGGAGGGACGAGCTCCTACGAGCAGTACTTC
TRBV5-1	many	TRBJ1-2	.	CASSLEGGDYGYTF	TGTGCCAGCAGCTTAGAGGGGGGGGACTATGGCTACACCTTC
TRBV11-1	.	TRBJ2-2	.	CASSLPVGGELFF	TGTGCCAGCAGCTTGCCAGTAGGCGGGGAGCTGTTTTTT
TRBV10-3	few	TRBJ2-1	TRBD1	CAISEWTGGLDEQFF	TGTGCCATCAGTGAATGGACAGGGGGCCTTGATGAGCAGTTCTTC
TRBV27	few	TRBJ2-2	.	CASSPWAGSELFF	TGTGCCAGCAGTCCCTGGGCGGGGTCGGAGCTGTTTTTT
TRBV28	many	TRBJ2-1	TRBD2	CASSLGGLAGGVNEQFF	TGTGCCAGCAGTTTAGGCGGGCTAGCGGGAGGAGTAAATGAGCAGTTCTTC
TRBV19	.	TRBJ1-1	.	CASSMGGATNTEAFF	TGTGCCAGTAGTATGGGCGGGGCCACGAACACTGAAGCTTTCTTT
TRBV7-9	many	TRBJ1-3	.	CASSPAGNTIYF	TGTGCCAGCAGCCCCGCCGGAAACACCATATATTTT
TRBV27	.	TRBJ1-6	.	CASSLLVREGSPLHF	TGTGCCAGCAGTTTATTGGTCAGGGAGGGTTCACCCCTCCACTTT
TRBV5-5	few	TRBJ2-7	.	CASSPTVQPSYEQYF	TGTGCCAGCAGCCCGACAGTCCAACCCTCCTACGAGCAGTACTTC
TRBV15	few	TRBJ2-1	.	CATSRALDEQFF	TGTGCCACCAGCAGAGCACTGGATGAGCAGTTCTTC
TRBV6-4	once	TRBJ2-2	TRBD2	CASSDRTSGDTGELFF	TGTGCCAGCAGTGACAGGACTAGCGGAGACACCGGGGAGCTGTTTTTT
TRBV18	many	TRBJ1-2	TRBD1	CASSPETGLNGYTF	TGTGCCAGCTCACCAGAGACAGGGTTAAATGGCTACACCTTC
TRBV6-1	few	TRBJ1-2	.	CASRPTGDGYTF	TGTGCCAGCAGACCCACCGGGGACGGCTACACCTTC
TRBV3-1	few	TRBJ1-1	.	CASSQEVRVEWTEAFF	TGTGCCAGCAGCCAAGAGGTGAGGGTAGAGTGGACTGAAGCTTTCTTT
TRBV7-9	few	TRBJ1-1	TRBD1	CASSLEGSLGQAFF	TGTGCCAGCAGCTTAGAAGGGTCCCTGGGACAGGCTTTCTTT